The rows below give T cell receptor beta chains drawn from one sample of a study of identical twins. TCRdb re-called the 5' RACE reads with MiXCR, one entry per CDR3 protein. The table includes around 650,000 distinct CDR3 sequences, about 7.1% detected once. These data were also reused for a study on yellow fever vaccine responses in identical twins.

The sequenced material came from PBMCs. These receptor sequences come from a woman aged 18 to 35 in good health. The CDR3 runs from the conserved cysteine through the conserved F or W. Fields, in order: clone size, D gene, V gene, J gene, CDR3 DNA, CDR3 protein. The D gene is left open where the match is weak. Not all rows give a size; the values are once, few, many and, for expanded clones, a class.

few	TRBD2	TRBV6-5	TRBJ2-7	TGTGCCAGCAGACACGGGGGGTACGAGCAGTACTTC	CASRHGGYEQYF
.	.	TRBV11-2	TRBJ2-3	TGTGCCAGCAGCTTACCTCGGGACCCAGATACGCAGTATTTT	CASSLPRDPDTQYF
.	TRBD1	TRBV24-1	TRBJ2-1	TGTGCCACCAGTGCCCCCGGGACAGGCGGAAATGAGCAGTTCTTC	CATSAPGTGGNEQFF
.	.	TRBV7-8	TRBJ2-5	TGTGCCAGCAGCTTAATTCAATCGCGTGAGACCCAGTACTTC	CASSLIQSRETQYF
few	.	TRBV7-2	TRBJ1-2	TGTGCCAGCAGCTTCGCCGGCGTTTCTAACTATGGCTACACCTTC	CASSFAGVSNYGYTF
.	TRBD2	TRBV6-1	TRBJ2-3	TGTGCCAGCAGTGATCAAGCGGGGAGCACAGATACGCAGTATTTT	CASSDQAGSTDTQYF
few	.	TRBV27	TRBJ2-1	TGTGCCAGCAGATGGATGGACAGACCCTACAATGAGCAGTTCTTC	CASRWMDRPYNEQFF
.	.	TRBV10-3	TRBJ2-3	TGTGCCATCAGTGATTCGGGGGACTCCTCCTCCACAGATACGCAGTATTTT	CAISDSGDSSSTDTQYF
few	.	TRBV4-2	TRBJ2-1	TGTGCCAGCAGCCAAGGTTTCAGAAATGAGCAGTTCTTC	CASSQGFRNEQFF
many	.	TRBV24-1	TRBJ2-2	TGTGCCACCAGTGATCCCCAACGTATTTCCGGGGAGCTGTTTTTT	CATSDPQRISGELFF
few	TRBD2	TRBV24-1	TRBJ2-1	TGTGCCACCAGTGATACTCCCCAGCGGGGGCCGACCTTTTACAATGAGCAGTTCTTC	CATSDTPQRGPTFYNEQFF
many	.	TRBV11-2	TRBJ2-1	TGTGCCAGCAGCTACAGGGACTACAATGAGCAGTTCTTC	CASSYRDYNEQFF
.	TRBD2	TRBV18	TRBJ2-7	TGTGCCAGCTCACCACCGAGCGGGAGCGAGCAGTACTTC	CASSPPSGSEQYF
few	TRBD2	TRBV20-1	TRBJ2-7	TGCAGTGCCCAGGGCGGCCTAGCGGGATACGAGCAGTACTTC	CSAQGGLAGYEQYF
.	TRBD1	TRBV7-8	TRBJ1-4	TGTGCCAGCAGCCTCCGCATTCAGGGGGCACAAACTCTGGGTGAAAAACTGTTTTTT	CASSLRIQGAQTLGEKLFF